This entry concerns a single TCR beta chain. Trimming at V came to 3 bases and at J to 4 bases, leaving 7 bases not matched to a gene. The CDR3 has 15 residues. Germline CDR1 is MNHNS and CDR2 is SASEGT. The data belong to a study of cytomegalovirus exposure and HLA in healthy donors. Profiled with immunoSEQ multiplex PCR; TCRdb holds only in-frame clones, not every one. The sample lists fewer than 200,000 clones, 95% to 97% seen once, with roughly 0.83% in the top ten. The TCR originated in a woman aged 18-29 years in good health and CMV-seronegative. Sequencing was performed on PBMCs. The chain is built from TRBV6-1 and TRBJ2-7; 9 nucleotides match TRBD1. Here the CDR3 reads CASSDGTGFPYEQYF. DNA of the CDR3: TGTGCCAGCAGTGACGGGACAGGGTTCCCGTACGAGCAGTACTTC.